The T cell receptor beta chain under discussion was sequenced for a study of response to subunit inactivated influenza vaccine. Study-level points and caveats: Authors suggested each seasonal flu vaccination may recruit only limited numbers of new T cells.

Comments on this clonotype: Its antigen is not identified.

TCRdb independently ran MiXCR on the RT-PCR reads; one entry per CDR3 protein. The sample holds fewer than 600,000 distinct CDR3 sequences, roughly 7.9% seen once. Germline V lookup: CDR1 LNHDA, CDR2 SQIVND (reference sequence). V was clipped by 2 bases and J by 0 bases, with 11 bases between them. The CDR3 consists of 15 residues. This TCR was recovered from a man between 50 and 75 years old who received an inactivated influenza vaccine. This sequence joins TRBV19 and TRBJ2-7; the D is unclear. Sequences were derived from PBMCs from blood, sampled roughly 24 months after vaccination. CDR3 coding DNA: TGTGCCAGTAGTATAACGCCAGGCCGCTCCTACGAGCAGTACTTC. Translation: CASSITPGRSYEQYF. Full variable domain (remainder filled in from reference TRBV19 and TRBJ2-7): DGGITQSPKYLFRKEGQNVTLSCEQNLNHDAMYWYRQDPGQGLRLIYYSQIVNDFQKGDIAEGYSVSREKKESFPLTVTSAQKNPTAFYLCASSITPGRSYEQYFGPGTRLTVT.